This TCR beta chain comes out of a study of T cells after yellow fever vaccination. Study summary: Fractions with few cells were prepared using SMART-Seq v4 Ultra Low Input. General study findings and limits: Secondary responses were weaker yet peaked faster, day 5 versus 15.

A remark on this clonotype: Its target is unknown.

TCRdb called the 5' RACE reads again in MiXCR, with one record for every CDR3 protein. The sample shows about 130,000 distinct CDR3 sequences, about 8.2% of them seen only once. The source of this sequence is a man aged 18 to 29 who received the YFV17D yellow fever vaccine. The material was CD8+ T cells sorted from PBMCs, obtained on the day of the yellow fever booster vaccination.

The DNA of the CDR3 is TGTGCCAGCAGTGATTATTCGGGCCTGAACACTGAAGCTTTCTTT. This codes for CASSDYSGLNTEAFF. V is TRBV25-1 and J is TRBJ1-1; D gene unclear. Germline V CDR1 and CDR2: MGHDK, SYGVNS. This CDR3 contains 15 residues. V was shortened by 3 bases and J by 0 bases, with 11 bases between the two germline ends.